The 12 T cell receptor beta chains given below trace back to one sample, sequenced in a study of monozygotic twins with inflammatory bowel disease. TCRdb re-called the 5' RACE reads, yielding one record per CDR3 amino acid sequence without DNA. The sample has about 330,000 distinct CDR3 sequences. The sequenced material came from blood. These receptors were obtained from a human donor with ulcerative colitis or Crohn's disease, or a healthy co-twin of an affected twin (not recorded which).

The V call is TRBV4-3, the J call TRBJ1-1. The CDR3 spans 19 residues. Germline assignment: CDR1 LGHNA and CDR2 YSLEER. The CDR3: CASSQGWTRRVYQTTEAFF.

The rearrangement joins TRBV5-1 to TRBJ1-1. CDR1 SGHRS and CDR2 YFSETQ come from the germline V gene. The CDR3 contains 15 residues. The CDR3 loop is CASSQTSDRNTEAFF.

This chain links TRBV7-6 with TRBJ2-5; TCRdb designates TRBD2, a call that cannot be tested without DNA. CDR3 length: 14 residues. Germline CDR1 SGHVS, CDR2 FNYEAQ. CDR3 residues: CASSQGLAKETQYF.

CDR3 in amino acids: CASSSPISGETYEQYF. The chain links TRBV13 to TRBJ2-7; TCRdb reports TRBD2, a call that lacks DNA to check it against. The CDR3 consists of 16 residues. Germline assignment: CDR1 PRHDT and CDR2 FYEKMQ (reference sequence). The complete variable domain, with remaining parts taken from reference TRBV13 and TRBJ2-7, reads AAGVIQSPRHLIKEKRETATLKCYPIPRHDTVYWYQQGPGQDPQFLISFYEKMQSDKGSIPDRFSAQQFSDYHSELNMSSLELGDSALYFCASSSPISGETYEQYFGPGTRLTVT.

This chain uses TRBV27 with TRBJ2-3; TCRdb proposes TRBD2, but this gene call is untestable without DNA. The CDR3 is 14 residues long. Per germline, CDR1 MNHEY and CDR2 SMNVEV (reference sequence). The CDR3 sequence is CASSGGLPTDTQYF.

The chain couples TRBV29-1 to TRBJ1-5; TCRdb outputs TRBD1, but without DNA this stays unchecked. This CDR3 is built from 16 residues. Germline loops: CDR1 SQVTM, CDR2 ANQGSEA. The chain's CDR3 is CSVVGTPGGRNQPQHF. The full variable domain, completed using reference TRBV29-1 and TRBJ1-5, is SAVISQKPSRDICQRGTSLTIQCQVDSQVTMMFWYRQQPGQSLTLIATANQGSEATYESGFVIDKFPISRPNLTFSTLTVSNMSPEDSSIYLCSVVGTPGGRNQPQHFGDGTRLSIL.

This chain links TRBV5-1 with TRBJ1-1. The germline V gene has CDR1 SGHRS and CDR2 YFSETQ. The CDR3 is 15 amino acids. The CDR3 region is CASSLEPERNTEAFF.

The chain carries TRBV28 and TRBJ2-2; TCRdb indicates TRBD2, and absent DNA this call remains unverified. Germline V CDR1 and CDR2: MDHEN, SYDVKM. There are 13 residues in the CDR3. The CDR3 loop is CASSLLGPVKLFF.

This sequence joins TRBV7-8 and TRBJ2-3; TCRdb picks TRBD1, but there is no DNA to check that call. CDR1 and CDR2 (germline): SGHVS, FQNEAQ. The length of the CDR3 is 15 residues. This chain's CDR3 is CASSPPGPHTDTQYF. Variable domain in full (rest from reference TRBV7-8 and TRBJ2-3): GAGVSQSPRYKVAKRGQDVALRCDPISGHVSLFWYQQALGQGPEFLTYFQNEAQLDKSGLPSDRFFAERPEGSVSTLKIQRTQQEDSAVYLCASSPPGPHTDTQYFGPGTRLTVL.

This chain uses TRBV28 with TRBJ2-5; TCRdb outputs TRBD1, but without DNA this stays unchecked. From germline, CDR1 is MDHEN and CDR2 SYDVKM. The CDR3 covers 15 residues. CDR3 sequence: CASSWGHYGWETQYF.

The CDR3 here is CAISDHSSAKNIQYF. This chain joins TRBV10-3 and TRBJ2-4. The CDR3 extends over 15 amino acids. Germline V lookup: CDR1 ENHRY, CDR2 SYGVKD.

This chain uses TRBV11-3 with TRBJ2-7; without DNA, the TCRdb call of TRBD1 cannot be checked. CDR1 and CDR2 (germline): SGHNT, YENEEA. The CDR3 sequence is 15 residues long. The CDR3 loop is CASSLGADSARKQYF.